This entry concerns a single T cell receptor (beta chain). The antigen is undetermined. Trimming took off 2 bases at V and 2 bases at J, with 20 bases between the two ends. Germline-derived CDR1 and CDR2 are SGHDT and YYEEEE. The CDR3 has 17 amino acids. The PCR ran on 60 Vbeta and 13 Jbeta primers. Only in-frame clones appear in the TCRdb table, and some are missing; sequencing was by immunoSEQ multiplex PCR. Altogether about 130,000 clones are present, roughly 83% being singletons, with the ten largest covering 1.5% to 2.5%. The entry originates in a study of cytomegalovirus exposure and HLA in healthy donors. The overall study: Among the approximately 370 donors who were genotyped, 70% to 90% fell in the genetic ancestry cluster that is associated with self-reported Caucasian donors. Study-level results: The investigators catalogued 150 to 200 TCR beta chains as cytomegalovirus-associated. The productive fraction for most TCR beta V segments was about 90% or about 30% in an earlier analysis.

The receptor comes from a man in his late teens or twenties in good health and CMV-seronegative. The sample taken for sequencing was PBMCs. The chain uses TRBV5-6 and TRBJ2-7; possibly TRBD2 for D (5 bases). The CDR3: CASSFIQAGKRAYEQYF. The CDR3 DNA reads TGTGCCAGCAGCTTCATCCAGGCCGGGAAAAGGGCCTACGAGCAGTACTTC. The variable domain in full, completed from reference TRBV5-6 and TRBJ2-7, reads DAGVTQSPTHLIKTRGQQVTLRCSPKSGHDTVSWYQQALGQGPQFIFQYYEEEERQRGNFPDRFSGHQFPNYSSELNVNALLLGDSALYLCASSFIQAGKRAYEQYFGPGTRLTVT.